This T cell receptor beta chain comes out of a study of cytotoxic CD8 clonotypes in ibrutinib-treated CLL. Study overall: Patients: fewer than 12 relapsed/refractory, approximately 14 treatment-naive, 17 to 18 IGHV unmutated. The study recorded mean values of approximately 260,000 productive templates and 94,082 productive rearrangements per sample.

As regards this clone: This sample also contains other DNA sequences that code for the same CDR3.

Germline loops: CDR1 SEHNR, CDR2 FQNEAQ (reference sequence). The CDR3 has 11 amino acids. Trimming shortened V by 6 bases and J by 8 bases, and 10 bases separated the two germline ends. This table comes from immunoSEQ multiplex PCR, and its TCRdb copy is limited to in-frame clones, with some not included. This table has around 310,000 clones, around four fifths appearing once. This chain uses TRBV7-9 with TRBJ1-2; no firm D call. This specimen was PBMCs, taken before ibrutinib treatment. This TCR was sampled from a human donor with chronic lymphocytic leukemia. CDR3: CASSFFEGYTF. CDR3 nucleotides: TGTGCCAGCAGTTTCTTCGAAGGCTACACCTTC.